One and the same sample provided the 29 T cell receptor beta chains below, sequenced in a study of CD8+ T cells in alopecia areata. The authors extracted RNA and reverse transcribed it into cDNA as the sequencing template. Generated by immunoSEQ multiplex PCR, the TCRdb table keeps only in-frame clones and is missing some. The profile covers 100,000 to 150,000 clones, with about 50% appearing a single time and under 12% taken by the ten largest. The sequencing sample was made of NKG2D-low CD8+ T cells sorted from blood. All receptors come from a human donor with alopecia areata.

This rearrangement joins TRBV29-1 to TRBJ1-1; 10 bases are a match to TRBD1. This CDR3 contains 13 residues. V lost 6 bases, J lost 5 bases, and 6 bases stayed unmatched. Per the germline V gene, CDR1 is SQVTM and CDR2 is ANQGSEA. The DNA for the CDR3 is TGCAGCGTCGTGGGGACAGGGGTGACTGAAGCTTTCTTT. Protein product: CSVVGTGVTEAFF.

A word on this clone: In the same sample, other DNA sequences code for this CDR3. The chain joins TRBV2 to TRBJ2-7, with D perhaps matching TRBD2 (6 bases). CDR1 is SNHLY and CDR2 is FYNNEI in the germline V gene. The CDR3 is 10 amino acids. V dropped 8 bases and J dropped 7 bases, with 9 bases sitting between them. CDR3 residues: CASGGSEQYF. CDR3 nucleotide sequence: TGTGCCAGCGGAGGGAGTGAGCAGTACTTC.

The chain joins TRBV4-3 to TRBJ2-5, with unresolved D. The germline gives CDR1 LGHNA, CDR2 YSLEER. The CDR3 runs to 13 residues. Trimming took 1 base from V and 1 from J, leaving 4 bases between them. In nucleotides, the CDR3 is TGCGCCAGCAGCCAAGGCACCCAAGAGACCCAGTACTTC. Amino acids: CASSQGTQETQYF.

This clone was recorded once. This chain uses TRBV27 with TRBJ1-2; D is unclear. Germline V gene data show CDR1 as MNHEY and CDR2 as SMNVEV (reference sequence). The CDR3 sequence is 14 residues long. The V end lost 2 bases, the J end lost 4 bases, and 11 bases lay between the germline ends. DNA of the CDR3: TGTGCCAGCAGTTTAAAGGGCTATAGCTATGGCTACACCTTC. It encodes CASSLKGYSYGYTF.

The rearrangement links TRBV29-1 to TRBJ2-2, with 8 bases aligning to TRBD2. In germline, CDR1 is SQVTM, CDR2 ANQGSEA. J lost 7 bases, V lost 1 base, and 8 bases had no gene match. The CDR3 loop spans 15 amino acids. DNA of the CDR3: TGCAGCGTTGAAGGGCAGGGCGGGAGGAACGGGGAGCTGTTTTTT. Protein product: CSVEGQGGRNGELFF.

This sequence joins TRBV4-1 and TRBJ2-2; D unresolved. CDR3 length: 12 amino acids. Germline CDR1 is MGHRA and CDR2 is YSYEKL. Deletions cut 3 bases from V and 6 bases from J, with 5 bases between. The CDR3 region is CASSQKAGELFF. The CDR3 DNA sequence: TGCGCCAGCAGCCAGAAGGCCGGGGAGCTGTTTTTT.

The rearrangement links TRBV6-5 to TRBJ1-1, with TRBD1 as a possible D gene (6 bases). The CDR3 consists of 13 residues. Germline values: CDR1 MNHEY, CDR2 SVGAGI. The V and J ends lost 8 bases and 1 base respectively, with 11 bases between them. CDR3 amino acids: CASESGANTEAFF. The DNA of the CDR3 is TGTGCCAGCGAATCAGGGGCGAACACTGAAGCTTTCTTT.

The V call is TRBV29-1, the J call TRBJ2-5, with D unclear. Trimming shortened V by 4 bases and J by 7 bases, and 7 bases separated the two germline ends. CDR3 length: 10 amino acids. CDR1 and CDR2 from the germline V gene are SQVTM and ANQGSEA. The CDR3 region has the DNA TGCAGCGTTGTTTCGGGGACCCAGTACTTC. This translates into CSVVSGTQYF.

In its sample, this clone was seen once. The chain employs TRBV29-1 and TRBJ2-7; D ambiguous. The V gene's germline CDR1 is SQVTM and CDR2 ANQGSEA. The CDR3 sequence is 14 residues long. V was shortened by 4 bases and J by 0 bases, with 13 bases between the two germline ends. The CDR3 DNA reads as TGCAGCGTTGGTACCGCGAGTTACTCCTACGAGCAGTACTTC. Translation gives CSVGTASYSYEQYF.

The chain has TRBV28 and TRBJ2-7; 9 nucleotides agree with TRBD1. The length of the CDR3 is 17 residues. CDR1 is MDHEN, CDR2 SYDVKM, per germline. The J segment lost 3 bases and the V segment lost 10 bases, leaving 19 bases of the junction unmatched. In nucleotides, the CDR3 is TGTGCCATACGACAGGGGGAGTACTCCACCCCGGACTACGAGCAGTACTTC. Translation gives CAIRQGEYSTPDYEQYF.

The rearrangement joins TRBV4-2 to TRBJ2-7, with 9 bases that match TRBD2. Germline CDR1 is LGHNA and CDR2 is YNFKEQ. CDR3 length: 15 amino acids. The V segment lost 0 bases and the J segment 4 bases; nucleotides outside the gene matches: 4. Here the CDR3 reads CASSQEASGVYEQYF. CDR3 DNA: TGTGCCAGCAGCCAAGAAGCTAGCGGGGTTTACGAGCAGTACTTC.

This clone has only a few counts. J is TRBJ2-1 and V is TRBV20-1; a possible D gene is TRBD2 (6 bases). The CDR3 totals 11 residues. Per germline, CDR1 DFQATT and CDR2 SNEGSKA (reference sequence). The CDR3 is CSASGDNEQFF. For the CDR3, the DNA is TGCAGCGCCTCGGGAGATAATGAGCAGTTCTTC.

Here the CDR3 reads CASSRTPTYEQYF. Here the CDR3 DNA reads TGCGCCAGCAGTCGGACCCCGACCTACGAGCAGTACTTC. V gene TRBV4-1 combines with J gene TRBJ2-7, with D uncertain. Germline assignment: CDR1 MGHRA and CDR2 YSYEKL. V lost 6 bases and J lost 2, with 11 bases in between. There are 13 residues in the CDR3.

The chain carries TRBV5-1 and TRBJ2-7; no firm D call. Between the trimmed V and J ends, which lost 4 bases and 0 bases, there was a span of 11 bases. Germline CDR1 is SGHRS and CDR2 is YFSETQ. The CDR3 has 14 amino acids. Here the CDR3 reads CASSPNMGSYEQYF. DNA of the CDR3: TGCGCCAGCAGCCCGAATATGGGCTCCTACGAGCAGTACTTC. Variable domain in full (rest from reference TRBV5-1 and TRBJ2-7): KAGVTQTPRYLIKTRGQQVTLSCSPISGHRSVSWYQQTPGQGLQFLFEYFSETQRNKGNFPGRFSGRQFSNSRSEMNVSTLELGDSALYLCASSPNMGSYEQYFGPGTRLTVT.

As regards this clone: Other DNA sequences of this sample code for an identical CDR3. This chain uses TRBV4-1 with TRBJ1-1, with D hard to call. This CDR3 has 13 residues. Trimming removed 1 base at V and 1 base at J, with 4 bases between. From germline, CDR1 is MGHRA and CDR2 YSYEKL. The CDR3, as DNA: TGCGCCAGCAGCCAAGTGGGGAACACTGAAGCTTTCTTT. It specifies CASSQVGNTEAFF.

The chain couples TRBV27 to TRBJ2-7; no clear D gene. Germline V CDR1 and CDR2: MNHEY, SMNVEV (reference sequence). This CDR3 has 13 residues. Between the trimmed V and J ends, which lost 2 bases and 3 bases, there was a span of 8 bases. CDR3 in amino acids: CASSLRERYEQYF. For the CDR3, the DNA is TGTGCCAGCAGTTTAAGAGAGCGCTACGAGCAGTACTTC.

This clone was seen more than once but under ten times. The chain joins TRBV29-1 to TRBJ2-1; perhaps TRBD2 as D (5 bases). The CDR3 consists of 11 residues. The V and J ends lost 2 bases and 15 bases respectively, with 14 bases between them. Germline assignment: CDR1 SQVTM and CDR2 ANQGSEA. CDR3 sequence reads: CSVESSARGFF. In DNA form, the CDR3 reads TGCAGCGTTGAAAGTAGCGCCAGAGGGTTCTTC.

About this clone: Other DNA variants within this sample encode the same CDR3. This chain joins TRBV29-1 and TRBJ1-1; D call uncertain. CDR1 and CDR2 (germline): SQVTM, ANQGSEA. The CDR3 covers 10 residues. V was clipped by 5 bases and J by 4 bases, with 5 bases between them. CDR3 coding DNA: TGCAGCGTTCCAGGCACTGAAGCTTTCTTT. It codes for CSVPGTEAFF.

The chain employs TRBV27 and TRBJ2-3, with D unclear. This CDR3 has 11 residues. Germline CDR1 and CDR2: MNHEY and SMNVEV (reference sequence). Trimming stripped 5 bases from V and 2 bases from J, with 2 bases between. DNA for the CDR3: TGTGCCAGCAGTCACACAGATACGCAGTATTTT. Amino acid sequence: CASSHTDTQYF.

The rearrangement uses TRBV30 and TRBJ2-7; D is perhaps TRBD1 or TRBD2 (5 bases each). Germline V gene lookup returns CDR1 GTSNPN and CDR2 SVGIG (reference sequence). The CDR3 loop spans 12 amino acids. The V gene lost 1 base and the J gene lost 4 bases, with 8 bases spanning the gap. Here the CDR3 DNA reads TGTGCCTGGAGTGGGGACGCTTACGAGCAGTACTTC. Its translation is CAWSGDAYEQYF.

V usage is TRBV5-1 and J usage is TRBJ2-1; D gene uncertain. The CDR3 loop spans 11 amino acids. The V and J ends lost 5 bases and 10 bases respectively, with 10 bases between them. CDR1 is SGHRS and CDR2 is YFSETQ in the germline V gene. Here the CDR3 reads CASRIGNEQFF. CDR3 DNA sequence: TGCGCCAGCAGGATAGGGAACGAGCAGTTCTTC.

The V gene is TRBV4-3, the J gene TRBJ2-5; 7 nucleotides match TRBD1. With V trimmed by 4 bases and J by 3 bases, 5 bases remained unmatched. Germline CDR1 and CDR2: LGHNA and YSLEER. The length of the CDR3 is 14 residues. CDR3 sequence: CASSPYRGEETQYF. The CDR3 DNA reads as TGCGCCAGCAGCCCGTACAGGGGCGAAGAGACCCAGTACTTC.

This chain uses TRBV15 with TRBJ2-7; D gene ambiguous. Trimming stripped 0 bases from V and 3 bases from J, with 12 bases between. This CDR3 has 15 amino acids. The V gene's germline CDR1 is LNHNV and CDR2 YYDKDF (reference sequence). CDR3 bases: TGTGCCACCAGCAGAGATGGAACGGAAAGCTACGAGCAGTACTTC. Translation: CATSRDGTESYEQYF.

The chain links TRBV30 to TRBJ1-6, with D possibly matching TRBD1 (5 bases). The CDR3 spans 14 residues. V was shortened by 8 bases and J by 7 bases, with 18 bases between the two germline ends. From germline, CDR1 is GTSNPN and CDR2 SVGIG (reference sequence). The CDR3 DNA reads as TGTGCCGGACAAGTGGGGAAGGAAAATTCACCCCTCCACTTT. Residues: CAGQVGKENSPLHF.

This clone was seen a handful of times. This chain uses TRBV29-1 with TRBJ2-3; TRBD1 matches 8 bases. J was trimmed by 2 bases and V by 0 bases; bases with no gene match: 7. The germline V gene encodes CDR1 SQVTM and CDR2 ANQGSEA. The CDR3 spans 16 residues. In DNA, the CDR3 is TGCAGCGTTGAAGATTACGGACAGGGTCTCACAGATACGCAGTATTTT. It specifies CSVEDYGQGLTDTQYF.

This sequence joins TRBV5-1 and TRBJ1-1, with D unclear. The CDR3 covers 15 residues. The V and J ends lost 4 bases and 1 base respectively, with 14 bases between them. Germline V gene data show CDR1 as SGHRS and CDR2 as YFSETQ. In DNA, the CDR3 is TGCGCCAGCAGCCTACCTAGGGCAGGGAACACTGAAGCTTTCTTT. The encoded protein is CASSLPRAGNTEAFF.

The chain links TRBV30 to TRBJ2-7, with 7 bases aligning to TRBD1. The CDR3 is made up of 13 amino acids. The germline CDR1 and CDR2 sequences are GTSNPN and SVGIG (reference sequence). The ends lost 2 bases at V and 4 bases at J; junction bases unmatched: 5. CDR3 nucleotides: TGTGCCTGGAGTCCTGGGACAGATTACGAGCAGTACTTC. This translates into CAWSPGTDYEQYF.

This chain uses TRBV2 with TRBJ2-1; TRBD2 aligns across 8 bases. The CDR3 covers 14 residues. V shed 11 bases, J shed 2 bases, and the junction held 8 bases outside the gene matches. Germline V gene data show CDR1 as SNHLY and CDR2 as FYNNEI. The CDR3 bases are TGTGCCGTCCGGGCGCGGGGGGCCTACAATGAGCAGTTCTTC. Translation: CAVRARGAYNEQFF.

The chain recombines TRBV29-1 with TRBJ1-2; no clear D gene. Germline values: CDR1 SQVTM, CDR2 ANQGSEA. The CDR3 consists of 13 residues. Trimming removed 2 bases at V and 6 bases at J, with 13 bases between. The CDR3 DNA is TGCAGCGTTGAATATCGCGGCCTGAATGGCTACACCTTC. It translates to CSVEYRGLNGYTF.